The rows below give T cell receptor beta chains drawn from one sample of a study of T cells after yellow fever vaccination. TCRdb reanalysed the 5' RACE reads using MiXCR and keeps one entry per CDR3 protein. The data hold hundreds of thousands of distinct CDR3 sequences, with about 19% observed a single time. Sample: PBMCs, taken before the yellow fever booster vaccination. The receptors were gathered from a man aged 18 to 35 who received the YFV17D yellow fever vaccine. Both conserved end residues are part of each CDR3. D genes are given only for firm matches. Clone size, where shown, is once, few, many, or a class for clones that have expanded.

TRBJ1-5,TRBV24-1,.,15,.,CASRKGDPTYQPQHF,TGTGCCTCTCGGAAGGGGGACCCCACTTATCAGCCCCAGCATTTT
TRBJ1-6,TRBV5-1,.,16,few,CASSLGAAGSNSPLHF,TGCGCCAGCAGCTTGGGGGCTGCGGGGTCGAATTCACCCCTCCACTTT
TRBJ2-5,TRBV5-5,.,13,few,CASSYPGEETQYF,TGTGCCAGCAGCTATCCGGGAGAAGAGACCCAGTACTTC
TRBJ2-1,TRBV20-1,TRBD2,19,few,CSAVGLAGHIGYSYNEQFF,TGCAGTGCTGTCGGACTAGCGGGTCATATCGGGTACTCCTACAATGAGCAGTTCTTC
TRBJ2-5,TRBV12-3/TRBV12-4,.,14,.,CASSPNGNQETQYF,TGTGCCAGCAGCCCGAACGGGAACCAAGAGACCCAGTACTTC
TRBJ2-1,TRBV5-1,.,11,.,CASSRWEEQFF,TGCGCCAGCAGCCGGTGGGAAGAGCAGTTCTTC
TRBJ2-7,TRBV10-1,.,12,few,CASSADLYEQYF,TGCGCCAGCAGTGCGGACCTCTACGAGCAGTACTTC
TRBJ2-3,TRBV5-1,.,16,few,CASRWALRDTTDTQYF,TGCGCCAGCAGGTGGGCCCTACGGGATACTACAGATACGCAGTATTTT
TRBJ1-2,TRBV3-1,.,15,.,CASSQGGEGGYGYTF,TGTGCCAGCAGCCAAGGGGGGGAGGGCGGATATGGCTACACCTTC
TRBJ1-3,TRBV6-5,TRBD1,17,few,CASQRSQGARSGNTIYF,TGTGCCAGCCAACGTTCCCAGGGGGCGCGTTCTGGAAACACCATATATTTT
TRBJ2-1,TRBV7-2,TRBD1,14,few,CASSLGDRSNEQFF,TGTGCCAGCAGCTTAGGGGACAGATCGAATGAGCAGTTCTTC
TRBJ1-1,TRBV27,TRBD1,16,few,CASRPNAGTGTGQAFF,TGTGCCAGCAGACCTAACGCGGGGACAGGTACCGGTCAAGCTTTCTTT
TRBJ2-2,TRBV5-5,.,12,.,CASSFPGWELFF,TGTGCCAGCAGCTTCCCAGGATGGGAGCTGTTTTTT
TRBJ2-7,TRBV5-1,.,14,.,CASSSRGRDYEQYF,TGCGCCAGCAGCTCGAGGGGACGGGACTACGAGCAGTACTTC
TRBJ2-7,TRBV2,TRBD2,15,once,CASTPTSGGSYEQYF,TGTGCCAGCACTCCGACTAGCGGGGGATCCTACGAGCAGTACTTC
TRBJ1-1,TRBV7-9,TRBD1,14,many,CASSIGQANTEAFF,TGTGCCAGCAGCATCGGACAGGCGAACACTGAAGCTTTCTTT
TRBJ1-4,TRBV7-2,.,15,.,CASSLVDGFPEKLFF,TGTGCCAGCAGCTTAGTCGACGGGTTTCCAGAAAAACTGTTTTTT
TRBJ2-5,TRBV18,.,13,.,CASSPRPGETQYF,TGTGCCAGCTCCCCAAGACCAGGGGAGACCCAGTACTTC
TRBJ2-1,TRBV6-2/TRBV6-3,TRBD1,15,.,CASSQDRGDYNEQFF,TGTGCCAGCAGCCAAGACAGGGGAGATTACAATGAGCAGTTCTTC
TRBJ1-5,TRBV29-1,.,14,many,CSVAFGGGNQPQHF,TGCAGCGTTGCGTTCGGAGGGGGGAATCAGCCCCAGCATTTT
TRBJ1-2,TRBV28,.,13,many,CASSLGRGYGYTF,TGTGCCAGCAGTTTAGGGAGGGGCTATGGCTACACCTTC
TRBJ1-2,TRBV28,.,13,.,CASSFIPTYGYTF,TGTGCCAGCAGTTTTATCCCTACCTATGGCTACACCTTC
TRBJ1-5,TRBV5-5,.,14,.,CASSLAGPDQPQHF,TGTGCCAGCAGCTTGGCAGGTCCCGATCAGCCCCAGCATTTT
TRBJ1-2,TRBV5-4,TRBD1,15,.,CASSFGTGVSYGYTF,TGTGCCAGCAGCTTCGGGACAGGAGTGAGCTATGGCTACACCTTC
TRBJ1-3,TRBV5-5,.,15,.,CASSSWGISGNTIYF,TGTGCCAGCAGCTCTTGGGGGATCTCTGGAAACACCATATATTTT
TRBJ2-4,TRBV3-1,.,16,.,CASSQELGLGKNIQYF,TGTGCCAGCAGCCAAGAACTAGGCCTTGGCAAAAACATTCAGTACTTC
TRBJ2-1,TRBV29-1,.,10,.,CSVVYNEQFF,TGCAGCGTCGTCTACAATGAGCAGTTCTTC
TRBJ1-1,TRBV12-3/TRBV12-4,.,15,few,CASSWRGASSTEAFF,TGTGCCAGCAGTTGGAGGGGGGCCTCATCAACTGAAGCTTTCTTT
TRBJ2-2,TRBV6-2/TRBV6-3,.,17,few,CASSYSTPGLNTGELFF,TGTGCCAGCAGTTACTCGACGCCAGGGCTAAACACCGGGGAGCTGTTTTTT
TRBJ1-5,TRBV7-2,TRBD1,13,.,CASSRDRVQPQHF,TGTGCCAGCAGCCGGGACAGGGTTCAGCCCCAGCATTTT
TRBJ1-6,TRBV5-1,.,14,.,CASSLGQVGSPLHF,TGCGCCAGCAGCTTGGGACAGGTGGGCTCACCCCTCCACTTT
TRBJ2-5,TRBV9,TRBD2,15,many,CASSPGGANVETQYF,TGTGCCAGCAGCCCCGGGGGGGCCAATGTGGAGACCCAGTACTTC
TRBJ2-1,TRBV9,TRBD1,14,few,CASTPTGKGNEQFF,TGTGCCAGCACCCCGACAGGGAAAGGCAATGAGCAGTTCTTC
TRBJ1-1,TRBV5-6,.,14,many,CASSLGQGKAEAFF,TGTGCCAGCAGCTTGGGGCAGGGCAAGGCTGAAGCTTTCTTT
TRBJ1-1,TRBV2,.,11,.,CASRESRRAFF,TGTGCCAGCAGGGAAAGTAGACGAGCTTTCTTT
TRBJ2-3,TRBV2,TRBD2,14,few,CASSGSGGEDTQYF,TGTGCCAGCAGTGGAAGCGGGGGAGAAGATACGCAGTATTTT
TRBJ2-1,TRBV20-1,.,16,few,CSAPPWPPPSYNEQFF,TGCAGTGCCCCACCCTGGCCTCCTCCTTCCTACAATGAGCAGTTCTTC
TRBJ2-3,TRBV6-1,.,14,.,CASSPQPLEDTQYF,TGTGCCAGCAGCCCACAACCCTTAGAAGATACGCAGTATTTT
TRBJ1-1,TRBV4-1,TRBD1,16,few,CASSRDWGQGNTEAFF,TGCGCCAGCAGCCGGGACTGGGGACAGGGGAACACTGAAGCTTTCTTT
TRBJ1-4,TRBV4-2,TRBD1,16,few,CASSQDRGTGDEKLFF,TGTGCCAGCAGCCAAGATCGGGGGACAGGGGATGAAAAACTGTTTTTT
TRBJ1-2,TRBV27,.,13,.,CASSFGGKGGYTF,TGTGCCAGCAGTTTCGGGGGGAAAGGGGGCTACACCTTC
TRBJ2-1,TRBV9,.,16,few,CASSGGGPRTDNEQFF,TGTGCCAGCAGCGGAGGGGGGCCGCGGACAGACAATGAGCAGTTCTTC
TRBJ2-7,TRBV5-1,.,13,many,CASRPGAGNEQYF,TGCGCCAGCAGGCCAGGGGCAGGGAACGAGCAGTACTTC
TRBJ2-1,TRBV10-1,.,13,.,CASSGSEYNEQFF,TGCGCCAGCAGTGGTTCAGAATACAATGAGCAGTTCTTC
TRBJ2-7,TRBV16,.,12,few,CASSQLVGEQYF,TGTGCCAGCAGCCAATTAGTAGGAGAGCAGTACTTC
TRBJ2-1,TRBV7-9,TRBD1,12,.,CASSAGGHEQFF,TGTGCCAGCAGCGCAGGGGGCCATGAGCAGTTCTTC
TRBJ1-1,TRBV12-5,.,16,.,CASGLVLGKGNTEAFF,TGTGCTAGTGGTTTGGTACTTGGAAAGGGGAACACTGAAGCTTTCTTT
TRBJ2-5,TRBV29-1,TRBD2,16,few,CSVEPQASGDFETQYF,TGCAGCGTTGAACCCCAAGCTAGCGGGGATTTCGAGACCCAGTACTTC
TRBJ2-6,TRBV9,.,15,few,CASSTQGSGANVLTF,TGTGCCAGCAGCACCCAGGGTTCTGGGGCCAACGTCCTGACTTTC
TRBJ2-5,TRBV10-3,.,13,few,CAISRGVGETQYF,TGTGCCATCAGCCGCGGGGTGGGGGAGACCCAGTACTTC
TRBJ2-5,TRBV5-5,.,14,many,CASSLWSYQETQYF,TGTGCCAGCAGCTTGTGGAGTTACCAAGAGACCCAGTACTTC